The source of this TCR beta chain is a study of beta chain features in type 1 diabetes. V was pared by 2 bases and J by 4 bases, with 11 bases between. The germline V gene encodes CDR1 GTSNPN and CDR2 SVGIG (reference sequence). This CDR3 has 13 amino acids. Reverse transcription of all isolated RNA meant that expressed TCRB transcripts were sequenced. Here immunoSEQ multiplex PCR was the method, and the copy in TCRdb shows in-frame clones only, minus some. The sample holds roughly 250,000 clones; roughly 70% are singletons and the top ten take 0.053%. Study conclusions and caveats: In the patient group, naive, central memory and Treg TCRB repertoires seemed more alike than in the healthy donor group. The cDNA sequencing approach could over-represent high-TCR-expressing cells. The influence of HLA type on TCRB rearrangement stayed undetermined.

Comment on this clone: The antigen remains undetermined.

This rearrangement joins TRBV30 to TRBJ2-5; D is unclear. The sequence came from a man aged 25 to 40 in good health. The specimen was naive CD4+ T cells from blood. The CDR3 reads CAWSFTRPETQYF. For the CDR3, the DNA is TGTGCCTGGAGTTTTACGCGGCCAGAGACCCAGTACTTC.